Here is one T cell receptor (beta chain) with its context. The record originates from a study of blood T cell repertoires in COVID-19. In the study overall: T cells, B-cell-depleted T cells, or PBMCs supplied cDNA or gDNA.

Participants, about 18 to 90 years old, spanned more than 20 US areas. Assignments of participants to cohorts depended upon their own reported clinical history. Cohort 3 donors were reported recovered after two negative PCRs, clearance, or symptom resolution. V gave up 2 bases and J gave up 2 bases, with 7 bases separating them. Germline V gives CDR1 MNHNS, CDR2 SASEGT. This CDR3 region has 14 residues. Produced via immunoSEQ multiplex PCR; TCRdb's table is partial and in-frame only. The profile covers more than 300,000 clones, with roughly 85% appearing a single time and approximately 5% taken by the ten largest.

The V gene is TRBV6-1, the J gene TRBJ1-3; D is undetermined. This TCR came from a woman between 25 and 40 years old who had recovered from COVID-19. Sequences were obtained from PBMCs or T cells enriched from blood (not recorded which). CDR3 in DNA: TGTGCCAGCAGTGAATTCGGGGCTGGAAACACCATATATTTT. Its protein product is CASSEFGAGNTIYF.